The 2 T cell receptor beta chains below all came from one sample that was sequenced in a study of T-cell reconstitution after alpha-beta-depleted transplantation in children (dated by TCRdb to 2016 to 2017). Library preparation used PCR. This sample was sequenced with an Illumina HiSeq 2500. TCR libraries were prepared with molecular barcoding, using unique molecular identifiers to normalize TCRbeta repertoire quantification. The public reads were reprocessed in TCRdb via fastp at Q25 and MiXCR, keeping in-frame beta chains. Rows are unified per CDR3 protein, each entry keeping the most common DNA and genes. The sample table lists 150,000 to 250,000 distinct CDR3 sequences, 5.5% to 7% of them with a count of one. The top ten clonotypes cover around 4.4% of the sample. Interpreted using the paper, the treatment or condition label stands for: allogeneic hematopoietic cell transplantation with graft depleted of TCRalphabeta T cells and CD19 B cells.

The specimen was PBMCs, collected before TCRalphabeta/CD19-depleted stem cell transplant. These receptors all come from a girl less than two years old with combined immunodeficiency, due to receive a stem cell transplant.

At least ten counts were recorded for this clonotype. V usage is TRBV28 and J usage is TRBJ2-1; 7 bases align to TRBD2. In germline, CDR1 is MDHEN, CDR2 SYDVKM. This CDR3 is built from 15 residues. V shed 1 base and J 8 bases; nucleotides not matched to a gene: 8. The CDR3 bases are TGTGCCAGCAGTTTATTATCTAGCGGAGGTGATGAGCAGTTCTTC. Its translation is CASSLLSSGGDEQFF.

This clonotype was detected many times. The gene calls are TRBV27 and TRBJ1-5, with 7 bases identical to TRBD1. The CDR3 sequence is 14 residues long. The germline V gene encodes CDR1 MNHEY and CDR2 SMNVEV (reference sequence). Trimming took 5 bases from V and 1 from J; bases not matched to a gene: 2. This CDR3 is CASSPQGSNQPQHF. The CDR3 DNA follows: TGTGCCAGCAGTCCACAGGGGAGCAATCAGCCCCAGCATTTT.